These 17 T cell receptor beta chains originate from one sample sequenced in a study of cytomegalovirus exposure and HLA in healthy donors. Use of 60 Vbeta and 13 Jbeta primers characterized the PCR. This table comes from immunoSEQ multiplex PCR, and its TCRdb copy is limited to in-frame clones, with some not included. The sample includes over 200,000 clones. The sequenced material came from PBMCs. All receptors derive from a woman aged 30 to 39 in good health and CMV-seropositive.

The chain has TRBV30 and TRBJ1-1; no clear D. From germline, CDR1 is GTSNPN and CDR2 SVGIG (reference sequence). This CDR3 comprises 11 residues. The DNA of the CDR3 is TGTGCGGAGTCAGCCGGGACTGAAGCTTTCTTT. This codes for CAESAGTEAFF. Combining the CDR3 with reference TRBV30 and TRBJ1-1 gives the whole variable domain SQTIHQWPATLVQPVGSPLSLECTVEGTSNPNLYWYRQAAGRGLQLLFYSVGIGQISSEVPQNLSASRPQDRQFILSSKKLLLSDSGFYLCAESAGTEAFFGQGTRLTVV.

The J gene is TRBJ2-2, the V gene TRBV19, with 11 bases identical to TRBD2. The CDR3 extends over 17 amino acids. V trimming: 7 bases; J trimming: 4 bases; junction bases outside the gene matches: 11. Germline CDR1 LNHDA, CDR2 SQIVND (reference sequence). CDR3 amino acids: CASIDSSGGTSTGELFF. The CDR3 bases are TGTGCCAGTATTGACTCTAGCGGGGGGACATCCACCGGGGAGCTGTTTTTT.

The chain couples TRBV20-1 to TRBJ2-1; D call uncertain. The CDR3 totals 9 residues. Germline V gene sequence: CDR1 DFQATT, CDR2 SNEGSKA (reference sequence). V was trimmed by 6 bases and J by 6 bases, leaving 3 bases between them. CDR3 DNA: TGCAGTGCGGCCAATGAGCAGTTCTTC. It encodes CSAANEQFF.

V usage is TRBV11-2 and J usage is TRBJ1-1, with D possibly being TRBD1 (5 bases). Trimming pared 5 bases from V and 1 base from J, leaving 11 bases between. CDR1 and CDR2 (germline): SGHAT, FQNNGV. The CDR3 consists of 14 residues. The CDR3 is CASSSAGGNTEAFF. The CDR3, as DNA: TGTGCCAGCAGCAGCGCGGGGGGGAACACTGAAGCTTTCTTT.

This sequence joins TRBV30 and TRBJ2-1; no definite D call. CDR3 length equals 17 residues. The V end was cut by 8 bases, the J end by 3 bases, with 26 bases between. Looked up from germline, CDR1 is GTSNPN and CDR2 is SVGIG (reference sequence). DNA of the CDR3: TGTGCCCACCGGCCGGTGACTCTCACACCGAACTACAATGAGCAGTTCTTC. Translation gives CAHRPVTLTPNYNEQFF.

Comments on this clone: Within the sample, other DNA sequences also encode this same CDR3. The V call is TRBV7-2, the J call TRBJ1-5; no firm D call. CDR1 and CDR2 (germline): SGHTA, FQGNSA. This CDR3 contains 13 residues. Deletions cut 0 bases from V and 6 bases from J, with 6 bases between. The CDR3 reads CASSLAGGQPQHF. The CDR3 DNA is TGTGCCAGCAGCTTAGCAGGAGGTCAGCCCCAGCATTTT. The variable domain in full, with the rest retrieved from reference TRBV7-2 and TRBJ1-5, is GAGVSQSPSNKVTEKGKDVELRCDPISGHTALYWYRQSLGQGLEFLIYFQGNSAPDKSGLPSDRFSAERTGGSVSTLTIQRTQQEDSAVYLCASSLAGGQPQHFGDGTRLSIL.

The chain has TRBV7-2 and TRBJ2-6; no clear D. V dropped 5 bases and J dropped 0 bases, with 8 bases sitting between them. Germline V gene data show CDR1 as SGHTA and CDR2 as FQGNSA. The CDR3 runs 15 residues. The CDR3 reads CASSPVFSGANVLTF. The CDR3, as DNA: TGTGCCAGCAGCCCGGTGTTCTCTGGGGCCAACGTCCTGACTTTC.

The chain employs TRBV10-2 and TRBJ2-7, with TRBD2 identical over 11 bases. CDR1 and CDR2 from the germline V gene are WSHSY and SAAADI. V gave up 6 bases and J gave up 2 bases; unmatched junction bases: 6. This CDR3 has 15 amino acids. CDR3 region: CASRLGLAATYEQYF. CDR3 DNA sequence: TGCGCCAGCAGACTGGGACTAGCGGCTACCTACGAGCAGTACTTC.

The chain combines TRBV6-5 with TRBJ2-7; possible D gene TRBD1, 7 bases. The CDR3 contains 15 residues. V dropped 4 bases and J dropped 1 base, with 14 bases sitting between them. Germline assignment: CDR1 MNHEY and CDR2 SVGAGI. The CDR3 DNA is TGTGCCAGCAGTTTGACCAGGGGGGTATCCTACGAGCAGTACTTC. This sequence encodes CASSLTRGVSYEQYF.

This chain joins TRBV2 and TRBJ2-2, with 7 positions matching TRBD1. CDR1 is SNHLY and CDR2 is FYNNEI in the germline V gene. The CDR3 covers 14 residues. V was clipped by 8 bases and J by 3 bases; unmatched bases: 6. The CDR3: CASEGARDTGELFF. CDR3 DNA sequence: TGTGCCAGCGAGGGGGCGCGGGACACCGGGGAGCTGTTTTTT.

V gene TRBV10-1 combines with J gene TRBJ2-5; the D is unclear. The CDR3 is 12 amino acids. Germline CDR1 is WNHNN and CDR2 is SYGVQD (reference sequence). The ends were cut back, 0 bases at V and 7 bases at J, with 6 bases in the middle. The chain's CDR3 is CASSESRGTQYF. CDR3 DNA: TGCGCCAGCAGTGAGTCAAGAGGGACCCAGTACTTC.

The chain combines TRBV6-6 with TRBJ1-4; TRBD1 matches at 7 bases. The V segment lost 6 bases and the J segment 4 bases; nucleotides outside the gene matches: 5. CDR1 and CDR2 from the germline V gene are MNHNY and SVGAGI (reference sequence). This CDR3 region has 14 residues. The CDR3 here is CASRWTGHNEKLFF. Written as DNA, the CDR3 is TGTGCCAGCAGGTGGACAGGACATAATGAAAAACTGTTTTTT.

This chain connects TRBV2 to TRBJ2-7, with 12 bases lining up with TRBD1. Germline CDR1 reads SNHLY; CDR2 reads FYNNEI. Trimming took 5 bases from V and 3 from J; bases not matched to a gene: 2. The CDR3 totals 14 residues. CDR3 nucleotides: TGTGCCAGCAGTCGGGACAGGGGGCGCTACGAGCAGTACTTC. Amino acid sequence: CASSRDRGRYEQYF. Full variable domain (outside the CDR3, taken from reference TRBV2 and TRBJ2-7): EPEVTQTPSHQVTQMGQEVILRCVPISNHLYFYWYRQILGQKVEFLVSFYNNEISEKSEIFDDQFSVERPDGSNFTLKIRSTKLEDSAMYFCASSRDRGRYEQYFGPGTRLTVT.

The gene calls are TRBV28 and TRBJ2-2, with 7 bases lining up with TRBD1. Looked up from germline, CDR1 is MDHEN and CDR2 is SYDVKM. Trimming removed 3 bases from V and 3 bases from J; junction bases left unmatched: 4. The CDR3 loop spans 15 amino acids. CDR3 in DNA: TGTGCCAGCAGTTTCTCGGACAGGCACACCGGGGAGCTGTTTTTT. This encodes CASSFSDRHTGELFF.

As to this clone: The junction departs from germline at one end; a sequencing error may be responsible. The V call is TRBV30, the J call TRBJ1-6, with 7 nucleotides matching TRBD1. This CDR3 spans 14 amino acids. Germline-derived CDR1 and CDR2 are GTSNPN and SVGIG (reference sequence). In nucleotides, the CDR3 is TGTGCCTGGAGTGTAGGGGGCAGCAATTCACCCCCCCACTTT. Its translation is CAWSVGGSNSPPHF.

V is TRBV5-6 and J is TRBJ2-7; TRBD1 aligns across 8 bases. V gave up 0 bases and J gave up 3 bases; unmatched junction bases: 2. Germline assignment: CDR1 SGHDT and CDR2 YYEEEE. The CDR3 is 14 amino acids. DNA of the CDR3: TGTGCCAGCAGCTTGGACAGGGGGGACTACGAGCAGTACTTC. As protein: CASSLDRGDYEQYF.

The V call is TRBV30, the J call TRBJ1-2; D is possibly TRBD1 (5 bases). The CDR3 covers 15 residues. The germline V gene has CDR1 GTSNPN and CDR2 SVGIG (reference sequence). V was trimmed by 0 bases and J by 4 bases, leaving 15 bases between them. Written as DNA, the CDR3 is TGTGCCTGGAGTGTACTAACAGGCTCCAGCTATGGCTACACCTTC. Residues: CAWSVLTGSSYGYTF. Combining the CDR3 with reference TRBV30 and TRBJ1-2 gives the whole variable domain SQTIHQWPATLVQPVGSPLSLECTVEGTSNPNLYWYRQAAGRGLQLLFYSVGIGQISSEVPQNLSASRPQDRQFILSSKKLLLSDSGFYLCAWSVLTGSSYGYTFGSGTRLTVV.